The TCR beta chain described here comes from a study of graft-versus-host responses after intestinal transplantation. Study in general: Recipients uniformly received anti-thymocyte globulin induction, followed by tacrolimus and steroids for two to four years.

TCRdb's table, derived via immunoSEQ multiplex PCR, lists solely in-frame clones and lacks some. This repertoire shows 95,000 to 150,000 clones, about 93% found once; its top ten account for around 0.12%. J lost 8 bases, V lost 0 bases, and 3 bases had no gene match. This CDR3 is 13 amino acids long. Per the germline V gene, CDR1 is LNHDA and CDR2 is SQIVND (reference sequence). With regard to this clone: Its antigen is not identified.

This chain connects TRBV19 to TRBJ2-5, with 7 bases lining up with TRBD2. The specimen was unstimulated CD4+ T cells sorted from spleen or lymph node cells, collected before intestinal transplant. This TCR was recovered from a human donor who received an intestinal transplant. The CDR3 sequence is CASSIDRGDTQYF. The CDR3 coding sequence is TGTGCCAGTAGTATAGACCGGGGGGACACCCAGTACTTC.